The TCR beta chain described here comes from a study of T cell repertoires in cytomegalovirus infection. The wider study: HLA-B-restricted CMV epitopes that are well studied were used alongside recently identified HLA-C-restricted ones. Signatures in public TCR beta sequences pointed to both CMV infection and matching HLA type.

Study findings and constraints: The response measured ex vivo was dominated by TCR beta clonotypes (HLA-C-restricted and CMV-specific). People with CMV and the relevant HLA were identified by cumulative public TCR beta family frequency.

Trimming removed 6 bases from V and 0 bases from J, with 10 bases in between. The CDR3 spans 13 residues. The V gene's germline CDR1 is DFQATT and CDR2 SNEGSKA (reference sequence). TCRdb passed the reads through MiXCR, listing each CDR3 protein once. Seen here are under 850,000 distinct CDR3 sequences, around a third observed once, and the top ten hold about 18%. A note on this clonotype: What it binds is not known.

This specimen was cultured PBMCs, taken from culture after CMV antigen stimulation. This clonotype originated in a human donor in good health (CMV status not recorded). Some clones in this sample may be carry-over from other donors' samples. The chain employs TRBV20-1 and TRBJ2-3, with D hard to call. The CDR3 DNA is TGCAGTGCCCCGGAGTCGAGCACAGATACGCAGTATTTT. Residues: CSAPESSTDTQYF.